These T cell receptor beta chains were read from a single sample in a study of T cells in Graves' hyperthyroidism and ophthalmopathy. TCRdb passed the multiplex PCR reads through MiXCR, listing each CDR3 protein once. The sample lists 300,000 to 450,000 distinct CDR3 sequences; about 18% were seen once. The specimen sequenced was blood. These receptors all come from a woman aged 30 to 39 with Graves' hyperthyroidism that later progressed to Graves' ophthalmopathy. Each CDR3 is given without its conserved first and last residue. Where a row states a size, it is once, few, many or the class of an expanded clone; other rows omit it.

ASSLGAGGRTDTQY	many	TRBV5-8	TRBJ2-3
ASTKDTPSYNEQF	.	TRBV2	TRBJ2-1
ASSLGTSGRLGETQY	many	TRBV27	TRBJ2-5
ASSGGTSGEETQY	many	TRBV6-2/TRBV6-3	TRBJ2-5
ASSEAVVTNYGYT	many	TRBV6-1	TRBJ1-2
AVASQRGGYT	many	TRBV27	TRBJ1-2
ASSFSTAGLMFDEQY	.	TRBV5-1	TRBJ2-7
AISDGQFQLF	many	TRBV10-3	TRBJ2-1
ASSPTDRIHEQY	few	TRBV12-3/TRBV12-4	TRBJ2-7
ASSFWSSGGANTGELF	many	TRBV12-3/TRBV12-4	TRBJ2-2
ATSRVAAGGSETQY	many	TRBV15	TRBJ2-5
ASSKQGGGPQETQY	few	TRBV7-2	TRBJ2-5
ASSPPSRGSRMEDTQY	.	TRBV18	TRBJ2-3
ASSRLIPNTEAF	.	TRBV28	TRBJ1-1
ASSLEQVGSGDTQY	few	TRBV5-1	TRBJ2-3
ASSFLGQGADEQY	many	TRBV12-3/TRBV12-4	TRBJ2-7
ASSQRGISGGEQF	many	TRBV3-1	TRBJ2-1
AWSVRFNQPQH	many	TRBV30	TRBJ1-5
ASSFRRAGYNERF	.	TRBV6-9	TRBJ2-1
ASSQDLLPSNYGYT	few	TRBV14	TRBJ1-2
SAEFGTGRDAPSTDTQY	many	TRBV20-1	TRBJ2-3
ASSLRQGVYEQY	many	TRBV27	TRBJ2-7
ASRATAPGAEAF	.	TRBV5-4	TRBJ1-1
ASIKAGSNYGYT	few	TRBV6-1	TRBJ1-2
TSSPGQGSYEQY	.	TRBV11-3	TRBJ2-7
ASTPGRIKQETQY	few	TRBV19	TRBJ2-5
ASSSNNNEQF	many	TRBV5-1	TRBJ2-1
ASSQEKFVGAQETQY	many	TRBV3-1	TRBJ2-5
AISGTARGSYEQY	many	TRBV10-3	TRBJ2-7
ASSQVGGNTEAF	.	TRBV2	TRBJ1-1
ASSIGVSGTARYGYT	.	TRBV19	TRBJ1-2
SASNVQGVKNYGYT	many	TRBV20-1	TRBJ1-2
ASSQEITVTEAF	few	TRBV14	TRBJ1-1
ASVGQGLHEQY	many	TRBV28	TRBJ2-7